Detailed here is one T cell receptor (beta chain). Its specificity is not known. This entry belongs to a study of breast tumors, draining lymph nodes, adjacent tissues. The CDR3 loop spans 15 amino acids. The germline V gene encodes CDR1 LNHDA and CDR2 SQIVND (reference sequence). The ends were cut back, 3 bases at V and 6 bases at J, with 12 bases in the middle. TCRdb itself ran the multiplex PCR reads through MiXCR, one entry per CDR3 protein. The data contain approximately 140,000 distinct CDR3 sequences, about 33% of them singletons. Axillary draining lymph nodes of breast cancer patients supplied the node samples. Study results and caveats: Tumor and nontumor repertoires were significantly more similar in luminal-like than in basal-like breast cancer. Compared with lymph nodes, tumors were less diverse; compared with nontumor tissue, more. Data fit most tumor T cells coming from lymph node, expanding in tumor.

The chain links TRBV19 to TRBJ1-6, with D possibly matching TRBD1 (5 bases). The sequenced material came from axillary lymph node tissue. This sequence was found in a female donor with breast cancer. Some clones in this sample may be carry-over from other donors' samples. The CDR3 reads CASSMGQGLNSPLHF. CDR3 DNA: TGTGCCAGTAGTATGGGGCAGGGCCTTAATTCACCCCTCCACTTT.